These 17 T cell receptor beta chains share one sample of origin, sequenced in a study of T cells after yellow fever vaccination. From the 5' RACE reads, TCRdb called clonotypes with MiXCR, one entry per CDR3 protein. The table lists 250,000 or so distinct CDR3 sequences, over 6.5% of them singletons. This material consisted of CD4+ T cells sorted from PBMCs, taken on the day of the yellow fever booster vaccination. These TCRs come from a man aged 25 to 45 who received the YFV17D yellow fever vaccine.

This clonotype was counted a few times. The chain links TRBV5-6 to TRBJ2-5, with TRBD2 matching over 12 bases. J was trimmed by 1 base and V by 3 bases; bases with no gene match: 7. From germline, CDR1 is SGHDT and CDR2 YYEEEE. The CDR3 spans 17 residues. CDR3 DNA: TGTGCCAGCAGCTGGAGGAGGACTAGCGGGACCCAAGAGACCCAGTACTTC. Translating gives CASSWRRTSGTQETQYF.

This chain uses TRBV7-9 with TRBJ1-1, with a possible D match to TRBD1 (5 bases). V shed 3 bases and J shed 4 bases, with 9 bases lying between them. This CDR3 contains 13 residues. Germline assignment: CDR1 SEHNR and CDR2 FQNEAQ (reference sequence). CDR3 DNA: TGTGCCAGCAGCTTGTTGGGGCCCACTGAAGCTTTCTTT. This encodes CASSLLGPTEAFF.

This chain connects TRBV5-3 to TRBJ2-4; D might be TRBD1 (5 bases). TRBV5-3 is classed as an ORF, of uncertain function. Trimming took off 1 base at V and 1 base at J, with 12 bases between the two ends. The CDR3 length is 16 residues. CDR3 sequence (DNA): TGTGCCAGAAGCTTGAGGCAGGGTCGGGCCAAAAACATTCAGTACTTC. It translates to CARSLRQGRAKNIQYF.

This clonotype was picked up a small number of times. This sequence joins TRBV11-3 and TRBJ2-1, with D hard to call. V was cut by 4 bases and J by 12 bases, with 10 bases left in between. The CDR3 contains 11 residues. Germline V gives CDR1 SGHNT, CDR2 YENEEA. This chain's CDR3 is CASSYGRVQFF. As DNA, the CDR3 is TGTGCCAGCAGCTACGGACGCGTGCAGTTCTTC.

The genes are TRBV12-3 or TRBV12-4 and TRBJ2-1; 12 bases are shared with TRBD2. CDR3 length: 13 residues. V shed 6 bases and J 6 bases; nucleotides not matched to a gene: 0. Here the CDR3 reads CASRTSGGNEQFF. The CDR3, as DNA: TGTGCCAGCAGGACTAGCGGGGGCAATGAGCAGTTCTTC.

There are many counts of this clonotype. The chain combines TRBV5-6 with TRBJ2-2, with a possible D match to TRBD1 (7 bases). The germline V and J ends were trimmed by 0 bases and 2 bases, with 11 bases remaining between them. Germline CDR1 and CDR2: SGHDT and YYEEEE. This CDR3 contains 16 residues. The CDR3 nucleotides read TGTGCCAGCAGCTTGGCCAGGGGGGCTAACACCGGGGAGCTGTTTTTT. It encodes CASSLARGANTGELFF. The whole variable domain, filled in from reference TRBV5-6 and TRBJ2-2, reads DAGVTQSPTHLIKTRGQQVTLRCSPKSGHDTVSWYQQALGQGPQFIFQYYEEEERQRGNFPDRFSGHQFPNYSSELNVNALLLGDSALYLCASSLARGANTGELFFGEGSRLTVL.

This clonotype was observed at least ten times. The rearrangement links TRBV12-3 or TRBV12-4 to TRBJ1-5; D is ambiguous. With 3 bases removed from V and 0 bases from J, the gap between germline ends came to 6 bases. This CDR3 has 14 residues. The CDR3 DNA is TGTGCCAGCAGTTTCGGGGATAGCAATCAGCCCCAGCATTTT. Residues: CASSFGDSNQPQHF.

Regarding this clonotype: Here the CDR3 omits its conserved ending phenylalanine or tryptophan, so a read error is the likely source. The chain combines TRBV10-3 with TRBJ2-2; D is unresolved. Trimming cost V 0 bases and J 1 base, with 3 bases left between them. In germline, CDR1 is ENHRY, CDR2 SYGVKD. The CDR3 has 14 residues. The CDR3 reads CAISESKNTGELFY. As DNA, the CDR3 is TGTGCCATCAGTGAGTCGAAGAACACCGGGGAGCTGTTTTAT.

Only a few counts were recorded for this clonotype. The chain couples TRBV12-3 or TRBV12-4 to TRBJ2-1, with TRBD2 matching over 7 bases. This CDR3 has 15 residues. Trimming at V came to 2 bases and at J to 5 bases, leaving 6 bases not matched to a gene. CDR3: CASSLSGEGNNEQFF. The CDR3 region has the DNA TGTGCCAGCAGTTTATCCGGGGAGGGAAACAATGAGCAGTTCTTC.

This clonotype has a count of ten or more. V is TRBV20-1 and J is TRBJ2-7, with D hard to call. There are 14 residues in the CDR3. CDR1 and CDR2 (germline): DFQATT, SNEGSKA (reference sequence). V was trimmed by 1 base and J by 0 bases, leaving 10 bases between them. This CDR3 reads CSARVAGSSYEQYF. CDR3 nucleotides: TGCAGTGCTAGAGTTGCCGGCAGCTCCTACGAGCAGTACTTC.

This clonotype was seen only a few times. The chain uses TRBV14 and TRBJ2-2; 10 bases line up with TRBD2. V was pared by 2 bases and J by 8 bases, with 2 bases of the junction left unmatched. Per germline, CDR1 SGHDN and CDR2 FVKESK. The CDR3 contains 14 residues. CDR3: CASSQLLAGGELFF. CDR3 DNA: TGTGCCAGCAGCCAACTACTAGCGGGAGGGGAGCTGTTTTTT.

There are a few counts of this clonotype. The chain is built from TRBV27 and TRBJ2-5; TRBD2 agrees at 8 bases. Losses at the gene ends were 8 bases for V and 5 bases for J; bases not matched to a gene: 16. The CDR3 contains 16 residues. From germline, CDR1 is MNHEY and CDR2 SMNVEV (reference sequence). CDR3 sequence: CASSIFAGTRGETQYF. CDR3 DNA: TGTGCCAGCTCTATATTTGCCGGGACTAGAGGGGAGACCCAGTACTTC.

The chain joins TRBV3-1 to TRBJ1-6; the D gene is possibly TRBD1 (5 bases). CDR1 is LGHDT, CDR2 YNNKEL, per germline (reference sequence). The CDR3 length is 17 residues. V lost 4 bases to trimming and J lost 0 bases, with 13 bases between them. Here the CDR3 reads CASSRRPGSSYNSPLHF. The CDR3, as DNA: TGTGCCAGCAGCCGCCGGCCAGGGAGCTCCTATAATTCACCCCTCCACTTT.

This clonotype has only a few counts. The chain links TRBV6-2 or TRBV6-3 to TRBJ2-1; the D is unclear. The CDR3 has 12 amino acids. V was pared by 2 bases and J by 8 bases, with 7 bases between. The germline V gene has CDR1 MNHEY and CDR2 SVGEGT. CDR3 sequence reads: CASSYRVYEQFF. CDR3 sequence (DNA): TGTGCCAGCAGTTACAGGGTCTATGAGCAGTTCTTC.

This clonotype was observed many times. J is TRBJ2-3 and V is TRBV7-2; 9 bases agree with TRBD1. With V trimmed by 5 bases and J by 3 bases, 6 bases remained unmatched. The CDR3 covers 15 residues. The germline V gene encodes CDR1 SGHTA and CDR2 FQGNSA. CDR3 protein: CASSPRQGGTDTQYF. DNA of the CDR3: TGTGCCAGCAGCCCGAGACAGGGGGGTACAGATACGCAGTATTTT.

This clonotype was counted ten times or more. This chain joins TRBV18 and TRBJ2-1, with D tentatively TRBD2 (6 bases). The germline V gene has CDR1 KGHSH and CDR2 LQKENI. The ends were cut back, 3 bases at V and 4 bases at J, with 13 bases in the middle. The CDR3 covers 15 residues. DNA for the CDR3: TGTGCCAGCTCACCCGGGGAGGCACTATACAATGAGCAGTTCTTC. It encodes CASSPGEALYNEQFF.

This clonotype has more than one count but fewer than ten. CDR3 nucleotides: TGTGCCAGCAGCGCCCAATGGGGTGCAGAGCAGTTCTTC. As protein: CASSAQWGAEQFF. This chain connects TRBV5-5 to TRBJ2-1; D is undetermined. Trimming removed 4 bases at V and 10 bases at J, with 15 bases between. Germline lookup yields CDR1 SGHKS and CDR2 YYEKEE (reference sequence). This CDR3 is 13 amino acids long.